Included here is one T cell receptor (beta chain) sequence, with context. This clone is a singleton in its sample. Its antigen is still unknown. Qualities for individual bases were not recorded, and no much larger clone is one base off. CDR1 and CDR2 are read off the germline V gene (reference sequence) as LNHDA and SQIVND. The CDR3 spans 18 residues, from the cysteine through the phenylalanine. Solely the CDR3 DNA is kept, with 54 bases framed from the first base. The germline ends are 28 bases apart after V is trimmed by 5 bases and J by 5 bases. Receptor amplification or capture employed the immunoSEQ multiplex PCR assay. The published analysis was carried out like this. A statistical classification framework was built to diagnose cytomegalovirus status from the catalog of TCR beta chain sequences. TCRdb obtained this table from immuneACCESS and retained in-frame rearrangements with V and J assigned. These tables miss some clones; where compared with another copy, unresolved V genes account for less than half of the shortfall, and the remainder is unexplained. V and J calls and clone size are given by that table; D and trimming were obtained from the DNA. Counted in this sample were 150,000 to 170,000 clones; roughly 86% of them appeared once. Approximately 2% of the sample is held by the ten biggest clonotypes.

The sample originates from a study of cytomegalovirus exposure and HLA in healthy donors (TCRdb year 2017). Turning to the overall study: According to a later analysis, the roughly 130 validation repertoires were produced on the same platform as the approximately 620 repertoires of the first cohort. The study aimed to test whether cataloging public T cell receptors could reveal signatures of past pathogen exposure. High-throughput TCR immunosequencing, statistical association of individual TCRs with disease status, and machine learning were combined to predict cytomegalovirus infection status. In addition to the first cohort of 666 subjects, a separate validation cohort of 130 or so different subjects was used.

The donors were included in the validation cohort of some 120 subjects, a group kept apart from the roughly 700-subject first cohort. What the research found in general, with its limitations: Most TCR sequences were seen in very few donors, while some public TCRs were found in many individuals. Subsequent analysis determined that TCRs grouped into clusters in the first cohort also showed a tendency toward co-occurrence across the 120 or so validation repertoires, and approximately 94% of cluster scores exceeded 0. In vitro tests confirmed that three of the cytomegalovirus-associated TCR beta chains recognize cytomegalovirus antigens. A later analysis had no HLA typing for the validation cohort, so co-occurrence there was scored across all 130 or so repertoires. According to the authors, the approach could potentially be generalized to other disease states and immunological phenotypes. The classifier was reported to diagnose cytomegalovirus status with high specificity and sensitivity in both the original cohort and the validation cohort. In the study, approximately 160 TCR beta chains were listed as associated with cytomegalovirus.

The sequenced sample was PBMCs. The receptor was isolated from a human donor in good health. The rearrangement joined TRBV19 to TRBJ2-7; a tentative D match to TRBD2 spans 8 bases. The DNA sequence reads TGTGCCAGTAGTGGAAATCCCGGGAGGGGGCAAGGATTCAACGAGCAGTACTTC. Its translation is CASSGNPGRGQGFNEQYF.